These 20 T cell receptor beta chains share one sample of origin, sequenced in a study of T cell responses to AZD1222 COVID-19 vaccine. Using immunoSEQ multiplex PCR, the repertoire was profiled, and TCRdb retains in-frame clones only, with some absent. The sample contains roughly 130,000 clones, roughly 90% of which appear only once. Sequenced here: peripheral blood, sampled on day 0 of AZD1222 vaccination. All receptors derive from an adult in good health.

The J gene is TRBJ1-4, the V gene TRBV12-3 or TRBV12-4, with a tentative D call TRBD1 (5 bases). Trimming removed 6 bases from V and 8 bases from J, with 13 bases in between. CDR3 length equals 13 residues. CDR3 protein: CASSTTGTEKLFF. CDR3 DNA sequence: TGTGCCAGCAGCACAACCGGGACCGAAAAACTGTTTTTT.

The gene calls are TRBV6-4 and TRBJ1-1; D remains unclear. In germline, CDR1 is MRHNA, CDR2 SNTAGT. The V and J ends lost 5 bases and 7 bases respectively, with 14 bases between them. This CDR3 spans 13 amino acids. CDR3 protein: CASSHIARGEAFF. CDR3 bases: TGTGCCAGCAGTCACATCGCCCGGGGTGAAGCTTTCTTT.

This clone has only a few counts. This sequence joins TRBV13 and TRBJ2-7; TRBD2 matches 8 bases. The CDR3 is 18 residues long. Germline assignment: CDR1 PRHDT and CDR2 FYEKMQ (reference sequence). The ends lost 0 bases at V and 2 bases at J; junction bases unmatched: 12. The CDR3 spells CASSLGPLRGAGAYEQYF. CDR3 coding DNA: TGTGCCAGCAGCTTAGGCCCGCTCCGAGGAGCGGGAGCCTACGAGCAGTACTTC.

This rearrangement joins TRBV2 to TRBJ1-5; D is possibly TRBD1 (5 bases). CDR1 is SNHLY, CDR2 FYNNEI, per germline. The CDR3 has 15 residues. V was clipped by 2 bases and J by 5 bases, with 13 bases between them. CDR3 sequence: CASSERGGPDQPQHF. CDR3 coding DNA: TGTGCCAGCAGTGAAAGGGGAGGGCCGGATCAGCCCCAGCATTTT.

The chain couples TRBV30 to TRBJ2-1, with a possible D match to TRBD1 (5 bases). From germline, CDR1 is GTSNPN and CDR2 SVGIG (reference sequence). CDR3 length equals 12 residues. V lost 0 bases and J 9 bases, leaving 9 bases between the germline ends. The CDR3 bases are TGTGCCTGGAGTGTAGATAGGGGTGAGCAGTTCTTC. It translates to CAWSVDRGEQFF.

The V and J genes are TRBV5-6 and TRBJ1-4, with D perhaps TRBD1 (6 bases). The CDR3 sequence is 15 residues long. Trimming left V 0 bases short and J 1 base short, with 7 bases between. CDR1 and CDR2 from the germline V gene are SGHDT and YYEEEE. CDR3 sequence (DNA): TGTGCCAGCAGCTTGGCAGGGGTAACTAATGAAAAACTGTTTTTT. It specifies CASSLAGVTNEKLFF.

V gene TRBV5-4 combines with J gene TRBJ2-2; D unresolved. Germline lookup yields CDR1 SGHNT and CDR2 YYREEE (reference sequence). This CDR3 is 13 amino acids long. V lost 0 bases and J lost 6, with 6 bases in between. The CDR3: CASSLEKAGELFF. The CDR3 nucleotides are TGTGCCAGCAGCTTGGAGAAGGCCGGGGAGCTGTTTTTT. Complete variable domain (other parts from reference TRBV5-4 and TRBJ2-2): ETGVTQSPTHLIKTRGQQVTLRCSSQSGHNTVSWYQQALGQGPQFIFQYYREEENGRGNFPPRFSGLQFPNYSSELNVNALELDDSALYLCASSLEKAGELFFGEGSRLTVL.

The chain is built from TRBV7-8 and TRBJ1-5; TRBD1 might be the D (6 bases). CDR1 and CDR2 (germline): SGHVS, FQNEAQ. The V and J ends lost 3 bases and 7 bases respectively, with 19 bases between them. CDR3 length: 16 residues. This chain's CDR3 is CASSLRLGGLGQPQHF. CDR3 DNA sequence: TGTGCCAGCAGCTTGAGATTAGGGGGGTTAGGCCAGCCCCAGCATTTT.

This chain connects TRBV3-1 (or the pseudogene TRBV3-2) to TRBJ1-2; no definite D call. The CDR3 has 15 residues. The V end was cut by 8 bases, the J end by 0 bases, with 16 bases between. CDR1 and CDR2 from the germline V gene are LGHDT and YNNKEL (reference sequence). This CDR3 is CASGRASLSNYGYTF. The CDR3 coding sequence is TGTGCCAGCGGGAGGGCCTCCCTTTCTAACTATGGCTACACCTTC.

The rearrangement joins TRBV14 to TRBJ2-1; 8 bases map to TRBD2. V gave up 4 bases and J gave up 5 bases; unmatched junction bases: 10. This CDR3 is built from 16 residues. Germline CDR1 is SGHDN and CDR2 is FVKESK. CDR3 sequence reads: CASSRLSGSGNNEQFF. In DNA form, the CDR3 reads TGTGCCAGCAGCCGACTTAGTGGTAGCGGGAACAATGAGCAGTTCTTC.

V usage is TRBV19 and J usage is TRBJ2-2; D is ambiguous. Trimming removed 11 bases from V and 1 base from J, with 5 bases in between. The CDR3 is made up of 11 amino acids. The germline V gene encodes CDR1 LNHDA and CDR2 SQIVND (reference sequence). This CDR3 is CAGGNTGELFF. The CDR3 bases are TGTGCCGGTGGGAACACCGGGGAGCTGTTTTTT.

The chain couples TRBV10-2 to TRBJ1-1; possibly TRBD1 for D (5 bases). The CDR3 loop spans 14 amino acids. V dropped 7 bases and J dropped 1 base, with 13 bases sitting between them. The germline CDR1 and CDR2 sequences are WSHSY and SAAADI. The DNA for the CDR3 is TGCGCCAGCATCCTCCGGGGCGGGAACACTGAAGCTTTCTTT. Its translation: CASILRGGNTEAFF.

This rearrangement joins TRBV7-2 to TRBJ1-1, with unresolved D. The CDR3 runs 14 residues. The V gene lost 5 bases and the J gene lost 1 base, with 11 bases spanning the gap. The germline gives CDR1 SGHTA, CDR2 FQGNSA. CDR3 sequence: CASSTYLGNTEAFF. In nucleotides, the CDR3 is TGTGCCAGCAGCACCTACTTGGGGAACACTGAAGCTTTCTTT.

J is TRBJ1-4 and V is TRBV7-2; D not resolved. The CDR3 is made up of 13 amino acids. Trimming shortened V by 2 bases and J by 5 bases, and 6 bases separated the two germline ends. Germline CDR1 is SGHTA and CDR2 is FQGNSA. The CDR3 reads CASSLRGNEKLFF. The CDR3 region has the DNA TGTGCCAGCAGCTTACGAGGAAATGAAAAACTGTTTTTT.

The V call is TRBV27, the J call TRBJ2-1; 12 bases fit TRBD1. Losses at the gene ends were 2 bases for V and 7 bases for J; bases not matched to a gene: 6. CDR3 length equals 16 residues. Per germline, CDR1 MNHEY and CDR2 SMNVEV (reference sequence). CDR3 residues: CASSLGTGGARNEQFF. The CDR3 DNA follows: TGTGCCAGCAGTTTAGGGACAGGGGGCGCGAGGAATGAGCAGTTCTTC.

CDR3 sequence: CASSLENEQFF. In DNA form, the CDR3 reads TGCGCCAGCAGCTTAGAGAATGAGCAGTTCTTC. The J gene is TRBJ2-1, the V gene TRBV5-1; D is uncertain. V lost 2 bases to trimming and J lost 7 bases, with 4 bases between them. The V gene's germline CDR1 is SGHRS and CDR2 YFSETQ. The CDR3 has 11 amino acids. Full variable domain (outside the CDR3, taken from reference TRBV5-1 and TRBJ2-1): KAGVTQTPRYLIKTRGQQVTLSCSPISGHRSVSWYQQTPGQGLQFLFEYFSETQRNKGNFPGRFSGRQFSNSRSEMNVSTLELGDSALYLCASSLENEQFFGPGTRLTVL.

The V gene is TRBV2, the J gene TRBJ1-1; 7 bases line up with TRBD1. Per germline, CDR1 SNHLY and CDR2 FYNNEI. The CDR3 contains 13 residues. Trimming at V came to 1 base and at J to 7 bases, leaving 3 bases not matched to a gene. The CDR3 is CASSEVRDSEAFF. As DNA, the CDR3 is TGTGCCAGCAGTGAAGTCCGGGACAGTGAAGCTTTCTTT.

The chain couples TRBV4-1 to TRBJ2-7; unclear D gene. Deletions cut 0 bases from V and 4 bases from J, with 10 bases between. This CDR3 comprises 14 residues. Germline V gene sequence: CDR1 MGHRA, CDR2 YSYEKL. As DNA, the CDR3 is TGCGCCAGCAGCCAAGAAGGTAGGCTATACGAGCAGTACTTC. Translated: CASSQEGRLYEQYF.

The J gene is TRBJ2-1, the V gene TRBV7-9, with 10 bases aligning to TRBD2. CDR3 length: 18 residues. Losses at the gene ends were 1 base for V and 7 bases for J; bases not matched to a gene: 13. From germline, CDR1 is SEHNR and CDR2 FQNEAQ (reference sequence). DNA for the CDR3: TGTGCCAGCAGCTTAGGAGCTAGCGGGAGCTGGAGAGGAAATGAGCAGTTCTTC. Translation gives CASSLGASGSWRGNEQFF.

V is TRBV2 and J is TRBJ1-3; 7 nucleotides line up with TRBD1. With 5 bases clipped from V and 5 bases from J, the junction kept 6 bases outside the gene matches. Germline CDR1 is SNHLY and CDR2 is FYNNEI. The CDR3 is made up of 14 amino acids. CDR3 sequence reads: CASSRRQGRNTIYF. Here the CDR3 DNA reads TGTGCCAGCAGTAGGAGACAGGGTAGAAACACCATATATTTT. Full variable domain (remainder filled in from reference TRBV2 and TRBJ1-3): EPEVTQTPSHQVTQMGQEVILRCVPISNHLYFYWYRQILGQKVEFLVSFYNNEISEKSEIFDDQFSVERPDGSNFTLKIRSTKLEDSAMYFCASSRRQGRNTIYFGEGSWLTVV.